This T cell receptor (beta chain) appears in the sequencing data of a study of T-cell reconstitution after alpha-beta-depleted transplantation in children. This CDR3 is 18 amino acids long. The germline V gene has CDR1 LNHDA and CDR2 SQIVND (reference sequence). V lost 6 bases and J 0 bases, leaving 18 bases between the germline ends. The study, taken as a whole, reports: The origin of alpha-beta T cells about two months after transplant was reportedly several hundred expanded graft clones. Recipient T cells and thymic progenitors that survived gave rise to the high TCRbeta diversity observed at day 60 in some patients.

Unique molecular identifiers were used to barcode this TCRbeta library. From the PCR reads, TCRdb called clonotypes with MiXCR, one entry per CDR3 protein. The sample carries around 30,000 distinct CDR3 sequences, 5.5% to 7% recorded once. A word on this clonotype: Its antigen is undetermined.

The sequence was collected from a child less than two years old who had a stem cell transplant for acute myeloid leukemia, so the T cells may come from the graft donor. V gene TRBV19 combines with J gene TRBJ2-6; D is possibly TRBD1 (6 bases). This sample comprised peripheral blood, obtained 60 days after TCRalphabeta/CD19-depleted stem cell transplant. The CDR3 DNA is TGTGCCAGTAGCCTAGGTCCACAGGGCTACTCTGGGGCCAACGTCCTGACTTTC. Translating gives CASSLGPQGYSGANVLTF. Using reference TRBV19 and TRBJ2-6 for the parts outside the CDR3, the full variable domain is DGGITQSPKYLFRKEGQNVTLSCEQNLNHDAMYWYRQDPGQGLRLIYYSQIVNDFQKGDIAEGYSVSREKKESFPLTVTSAQKNPTAFYLCASSLGPQGYSGANVLTFGAGSRLTVL.